The 25 T cell receptor beta chains in this list originate from one sample, sequenced in a study of CD8 T cells in ankylosing spondylitis. Via MiXCR, TCRdb re-called the 5' RACE reads, giving one row per CDR3 protein. The sample contains 36,000 or so distinct CDR3 sequences, 13% of which appear only once. Sample: synovial fluid, either unsorted or a sorted T cell fraction (not recorded which). Receptors were obtained from a male donor with ankylosing spondylitis.

The chain links TRBV5-1 to TRBJ2-7, with 8 positions matching TRBD1. CDR3 length equals 15 residues. Germline V gene sequence: CDR1 SGHRS, CDR2 YFSETQ. V was pared by 1 base and J by 6 bases, with 9 bases of the junction left unmatched. This chain's CDR3 is CASSLSGTGKPEQYF. The CDR3 coding sequence is TGCGCCAGCAGCTTGTCTGGGACAGGAAAACCCGAGCAGTACTTC.

The chain joins TRBV5-1 to TRBJ2-5; TRBD2 matches at 11 bases. This CDR3 comprises 14 residues. Germline CDR1 is SGHRS and CDR2 is YFSETQ. Trimming took 0 bases from V and 5 from J; bases not matched to a gene: 0. The CDR3: CASSLGTSGETQYF. In DNA, the CDR3 is TGCGCCAGCAGCTTGGGGACTAGCGGGGAGACCCAGTACTTC. Drawing the rest from reference TRBV5-1 and TRBJ2-5, the complete variable domain is KAGVTQTPRYLIKTRGQQVTLSCSPISGHRSVSWYQQTPGQGLQFLFEYFSETQRNKGNFPGRFSGRQFSNSRSEMNVSTLELGDSALYLCASSLGTSGETQYFGPGTRLLVL.

This chain links TRBV20-1 with TRBJ2-4; TRBD2 aligns across 9 bases. There are 14 residues in the CDR3. Per the germline V gene, CDR1 is DFQATT and CDR2 is SNEGSKA (reference sequence). V shed 4 bases, J shed 7 bases, and the junction held 8 bases outside the gene matches. The CDR3 DNA follows: TGCAGTGCTACTCCTAGCGGGGAGTACAACATTCAGTACTTC. Translating gives CSATPSGEYNIQYF.

About this clonotype itself: This clone may be a read error of a much larger clone one base away. The final CDR3 position lacks the conserved phenylalanine or tryptophan, pointing to a likely read error. The chain uses TRBV10-3 and TRBJ2-7; D may correspond to TRBD1 or TRBD2 (7 bases each). CDR1 and CDR2 (germline): ENHRY, SYGVKD. V lost 10 bases, J lost 3 bases, and 16 bases lay in between. This CDR3 is built from 13 residues. DNA for the CDR3: TGTGCCACGGGAGGACAGGTACTCTACGAGCAGTACATC. Its translation is CATGGQVLYEQYI.

This clonotype was detected only a few times. The V gene is TRBV6-5, the J gene TRBJ2-2; 12 bases line up with TRBD1. Germline V gene sequence: CDR1 MNHEY, CDR2 SVGAGI. The CDR3 runs 15 residues. The V segment lost 4 bases and the J segment 4 bases; nucleotides outside the gene matches: 1. The CDR3 DNA sequence: TGTGCCAGCAGTTCGGGACAGGGGGCCACCGGGGAGCTGTTTTTT. This codes for CASSSGQGATGELFF.

J is TRBJ1-6 and V is TRBV7-6; 8 positions agree with TRBD1. Trimming removed 6 bases from V and 9 bases from J; junction bases left unmatched: 10. Per germline, CDR1 SGHVS and CDR2 FNYEAQ. The CDR3 is 15 amino acids. CDR3 in amino acids: CASSSGQGAGSPLHF. As DNA, the CDR3 is TGTGCCAGCAGTTCAGGACAGGGTGCTGGTTCACCCCTCCACTTT.

A few counts support this clonotype. This chain connects TRBV10-3 to TRBJ1-5; a possible D gene is TRBD1 (5 bases). The germline V and J ends were trimmed by 4 bases and 2 bases, with 18 bases remaining between them. Germline-derived CDR1 and CDR2 are ENHRY and SYGVKD. The CDR3 is 17 amino acids. The CDR3 region is CAISGNRDSRGNQPQHF. The CDR3, as DNA: TGTGCCATCAGTGGCAACCGGGACTCCAGGGGCAATCAGCCCCAGCATTTT.

This clonotype was counted only a few times. V is TRBV7-6 and J is TRBJ2-3; D ambiguous. CDR1 SGHVS and CDR2 FNYEAQ come from the germline V gene. The CDR3 has 13 residues. Trimming took off 1 base at V and 7 bases at J, with 9 bases between the two ends. CDR3 nucleotides: TGTGCCAGCAGCTTAGGCATCGCGAATACGCAGTATTTT. Its translation is CASSLGIANTQYF. Variable domain in full (rest from reference TRBV7-6 and TRBJ2-3): GAGVSQSPRYKVTKRGQDVALRCDPISGHVSLYWYRQALGQGPEFLTYFNYEAQQDKSGLPNDRFSAERPEGSISTLTIQRTEQRDSAMYRCASSLGIANTQYFGPGTRLTVL.

The CDR3 spells CASSFTREAYGYTF. For the CDR3, the DNA is TGTGCCAGCAGCTTTACGAGGGAGGCCTATGGCTACACCTTC. The chain uses TRBV7-9 and TRBJ1-2; D is uncertain. Trimming left V 3 bases short and J 4 bases short, with 12 bases between. Germline V gene data show CDR1 as SEHNR and CDR2 as FQNEAQ (reference sequence). The CDR3 covers 14 residues. Complete variable domain (other parts from reference TRBV7-9 and TRBJ1-2): DTGVSQNPRHKITKRGQNVTFRCDPISEHNRLYWYRQTLGQGPEFLTYFQNEAQLEKSRLLSDRFSAERPKGSFSTLEIQRTEQGDSAMYLCASSFTREAYGYTFGSGTRLTVV.

This clonotype came up a few times. This chain links TRBV20-1 with TRBJ2-4; either TRBD1 or TRBD2 may supply D (5 bases each). The CDR3 runs to 14 residues. CDR1 is DFQATT, CDR2 SNEGSKA, per germline (reference sequence). Trimming cost V 1 base and J 0 bases, with 7 bases left between them. CDR3 sequence: CSARGGIAKNIQYF. As DNA, the CDR3 is TGCAGTGCTAGAGGGGGGATAGCCAAAAACATTCAGTACTTC.

In this sample, this clonotype turned up many times. J is TRBJ2-7 and V is TRBV7-2; D is undetermined. Germline-derived CDR1 and CDR2 are SGHTA and FQGNSA. The V end was cut by 4 bases, the J end by 4 bases, with 5 bases between. This CDR3 is built from 11 residues. The CDR3 spells CASSSYYEQYF. CDR3 in DNA: TGTGCCAGCAGCTCTTATTACGAGCAGTACTTC.

The chain recombines TRBV12-3 or TRBV12-4 with TRBJ1-2, with D unclear. There are 13 residues in the CDR3. Trimming removed 3 bases from V and 4 bases from J, with 9 bases in between. The CDR3 protein is CASSFRDTYGYTF. CDR3 bases: TGTGCCAGCAGTTTTCGGGATACCTATGGCTACACCTTC.

The sample holds many counts of this clonotype. The chain has TRBV4-3 and TRBJ2-5, with D possibly matching TRBD1 (5 bases). V lost 4 bases to trimming and J lost 2 bases, with 11 bases between them. Germline loops: CDR1 LGHNA, CDR2 YSLEER. This CDR3 comprises 14 residues. The CDR3 is CASSLVGAQETQYF. The CDR3 nucleotides read TGCGCCAGCAGCCTGGTAGGGGCTCAAGAGACCCAGTACTTC.

This clonotype has ten or more counts. V gene TRBV28 combines with J gene TRBJ1-2, with D uncertain. Germline V gene sequence: CDR1 MDHEN, CDR2 SYDVKM. Trimming removed 3 bases from V and 8 bases from J, with 16 bases in between. The CDR3 spans 14 residues. The CDR3 here is CASSLVRVTGGYTF. The CDR3 nucleotides are TGTGCCAGCAGTTTGGTACGGGTGACGGGCGGCTACACCTTC.

Comment on this clonotype: This may come from a read error, since a much larger clone is one base off. The chain joins TRBV6-1 to TRBJ1-4; TRBD1 matches at 7 bases. V was clipped by 4 bases and J by 4 bases; unmatched bases: 6. CDR1 MNHNS and CDR2 SASEGT come from the germline V gene. The CDR3 is made up of 15 amino acids. The DNA of the CDR3 is TGTGCCAGCAGTGCCCAGACAGGGTATAATGAAAAACTGTTTTTT. This gives the protein CASSAQTGYNEKLFF.

This clonotype came up a few times. DNA of the CDR3: TGTGCCAGCAGCTTAGATGGTGCAGGGAGGAGCGAGCAGTACTTC. Protein sequence: CASSLDGAGRSEQYF. V is TRBV7-9 and J is TRBJ2-7, with D possibly matching TRBD2 (6 bases). V was shortened by 1 base and J by 6 bases, with 16 bases between the two germline ends. The CDR3 covers 15 residues. The V gene's germline CDR1 is SEHNR and CDR2 FQNEAQ (reference sequence).

This clonotype has at least ten counts. The chain carries TRBV7-9 and TRBJ1-1; D uncertain. CDR1 and CDR2 from the germline V gene are SEHNR and FQNEAQ (reference sequence). V lost 1 base and J 1 base, leaving 10 bases between the germline ends. This CDR3 has 15 amino acids. Here the CDR3 reads CASSLDKWWNTEAFF. Here the CDR3 DNA reads TGTGCCAGCAGCTTAGACAAATGGTGGAACACTGAAGCTTTCTTT.

This clonotype was counted a few times. The chain joins TRBV11-2 to TRBJ2-7; 8 bases line up with TRBD1. V was pared by 3 bases and J by 4 bases, with 5 bases of the junction left unmatched. Germline CDR1 and CDR2: SGHAT and FQNNGV. The CDR3 loop spans 14 amino acids. CDR3 residues: CASSFGQGNYEQYF. The CDR3, as DNA: TGTGCCAGCAGCTTCGGACAGGGAAATTACGAGCAGTACTTC.

This clonotype showed up just a few times. V usage is TRBV3-1 and J usage is TRBJ1-1, with D unclear. Trimming pared 1 base from V and 7 bases from J, leaving 10 bases between. Germline V gives CDR1 LGHDT, CDR2 YNNKEL (reference sequence). The CDR3 runs to 13 residues. This chain's CDR3 is CASSQAWLFEAFF. CDR3 bases: TGTGCCAGCAGCCAAGCGTGGCTGTTTGAAGCTTTCTTT.

The CDR3 loop is CVDTTEAFF. The CDR3 coding sequence is TGCGTTGATACCACTGAAGCTTTCTTT. The chain uses TRBV4-1 and TRBJ1-1; D remains unclear. CDR1 MGHRA and CDR2 YSYEKL come from the germline V gene. This CDR3 spans 9 amino acids.

The sample holds a few counts of this clonotype. V is TRBV6-1 and J is TRBJ2-7; 8 bases align to TRBD2. CDR1 is MNHNS and CDR2 is SASEGT in the germline V gene. This CDR3 spans 14 amino acids. Trimming took 6 bases from V and 3 from J; bases not matched to a gene: 7. In nucleotides, the CDR3 is TGTGCCAGCAGCTTCAGCGGGAGCGGCTACGAGCAGTACTTC. Amino acid sequence: CASSFSGSGYEQYF.

This rearrangement joins TRBV28 to TRBJ1-5; TRBD1 is a possible D gene (6 bases). The CDR3 spans 16 residues. The germline V gene encodes CDR1 MDHEN and CDR2 SYDVKM. The V end lost 3 bases, the J end lost 3 bases, and 15 bases lay between the germline ends. This chain's CDR3 is CASSFRGRGTNQPQHF. Written as DNA, the CDR3 is TGTGCCAGCAGTTTTCGCGGCAGGGGAACCAATCAGCCCCAGCATTTT. Complete variable domain (other parts from reference TRBV28 and TRBJ1-5): DVKVTQSSRYLVKRTGEKVFLECVQDMDHENMFWYRQDPGLGLRLIYFSYDVKMKEKGDIPEGYSVSREKKERFSLILESASTNQTSMYLCASSFRGRGTNQPQHFGDGTRLSIL.

The sample holds a few counts of this clonotype. The chain links TRBV7-4 to TRBJ1-2; D is unresolved. V was trimmed by 5 bases and J by 3 bases, leaving 22 bases between them. This CDR3 contains 17 residues. Germline-derived CDR1 and CDR2 are SGHVT and SQSDAQ. The chain's CDR3 is CASSPLPRPLCDYGYTF. The CDR3 DNA is TGTGCCAGCAGCCCACTTCCACGTCCCTTATGCGACTATGGCTACACCTTC.

In its sample, this clonotype was seen a few times. The chain is built from TRBV9 and TRBJ2-1; the match to TRBD1 covers 8 bases. Per the germline V gene, CDR1 is SGDLS and CDR2 is YYNGEE. Germline trimming cut 2 bases from V and 0 bases from J; bases unmatched to any gene: 7. CDR3 size: 17 residues. CDR3 nucleotide sequence: TGTGCCAGCAGCGTGACAACAGGGGGAAGCTCCTACAATGAGCAGTTCTTC. It encodes CASSVTTGGSSYNEQFF.

This clonotype was counted ten times or more. The chain carries TRBV7-9 and TRBJ2-5; 10 nucleotides match TRBD1. Germline V lookup: CDR1 SEHNR, CDR2 FQNEAQ (reference sequence). This CDR3 has 15 amino acids. V shed 0 bases, J shed 6 bases, and the junction held 4 bases outside the gene matches. CDR3 amino acids: CASSLATGGSKTQYF. DNA for the CDR3: TGTGCCAGCAGCTTAGCGACAGGGGGCTCGAAGACCCAGTACTTC.